A single sample is the source of the 9 T cell receptor beta chains below, sequenced in a study of blood T cells in healthy people across ages. The authors ran a second PCR of 7 to 11 cycles using a sample-barcoded 5' primer and a J-beta primer mix. TCRdb processed the 5' RACE reads anew with MiXCR; each CDR3 protein has one entry. The table has over 950,000 distinct CDR3 sequences, 35% to 40% seen once. Sequencing was carried out using blood. Every receptor here comes from a man aged 18 to 35 in good health.

CDR3 sequence: CASSQDWGRDIQYF. CDR3 DNA sequence: TGCGCCAGCAGCCAAGATTGGGGGAGGGACATTCAGTACTTC. This rearrangement joins TRBV4-3 to TRBJ2-4, with TRBD2 matching 7 bases. V was clipped by 0 bases and J by 8 bases; unmatched bases: 4. The CDR3 runs 14 residues. The V gene's germline CDR1 is LGHNA and CDR2 YSLEER.

This clonotype was counted between two and nine times. The chain is built from TRBV4-3 and TRBJ2-7, with TRBD1 as a possible D gene (5 bases). This CDR3 region has 14 residues. Deletions cut 0 bases from V and 3 bases from J, with 9 bases between. Germline values: CDR1 LGHNA, CDR2 YSLEER. This chain's CDR3 is CASSQDLRDYEQYF. The CDR3 nucleotides read TGCGCCAGCAGCCAAGATCTCAGGGACTACGAGCAGTACTTC.

This clonotype was detected a few times. Here the CDR3 reads CASRLGDSFSYEQYF. The CDR3 bases are TGTGCCAGCAGACTAGGGGACAGTTTCTCCTACGAGCAGTACTTC. This chain links TRBV12-3 or TRBV12-4 with TRBJ2-7; 7 positions agree with TRBD1. The CDR3 is made up of 15 amino acids. With V trimmed by 6 bases and J by 0 bases, 8 bases remained unmatched.

This clonotype was seen a few times. The genes are TRBV4-3 and TRBJ2-7; TRBD1 matches 8 bases. V gave up 0 bases and J gave up 7 bases; unmatched junction bases: 8. CDR3 length equals 15 residues. Germline-derived CDR1 and CDR2 are LGHNA and YSLEER. The CDR3 reads CASSQEQGAYNEQYF. CDR3 sequence (DNA): TGCGCCAGCAGCCAAGAGCAGGGGGCCTACAATGAGCAGTACTTC.

V gene TRBV5-1 combines with J gene TRBJ1-4; no clear D gene. CDR3 size: 16 residues. The germline V gene has CDR1 SGHRS and CDR2 YFSETQ. V gave up 0 bases and J gave up 0 bases, with 9 bases separating them. Written as DNA, the CDR3 is TGCGCCAGCAGCTTGGAAGGGTTTACAACTAATGAAAAACTGTTTTTT. This sequence encodes CASSLEGFTTNEKLFF.

The CDR3 reads CATSFYKPGQGETQFF. As DNA, the CDR3 is TGTGCCACCAGCTTCTATAAACCGGGACAGGGAGAGACCCAGTTCTTC. The chain joins TRBV15 to TRBJ2-1; 9 bases align to TRBD1. Germline assignment: CDR1 LNHNV and CDR2 YYDKDF (reference sequence). The CDR3 length is 16 residues. Trimming at V came to 5 bases and at J to 13 bases, leaving 18 bases not matched to a gene.

This chain uses TRBV12-3 or TRBV12-4 with TRBJ1-6, with 9 bases aligning to TRBD1. This CDR3 contains 15 residues. Losses at the gene ends were 6 bases for V and 7 bases for J; bases not matched to a gene: 7. CDR3 in amino acids: CASSPTGTGNSPLHF. The CDR3 bases are TGTGCCAGCAGCCCTACCGGGACAGGGAATTCACCCCTCCACTTT.

The V and J genes are TRBV2 and TRBJ2-5, with 11 bases that match TRBD1. Germline V gene lookup returns CDR1 SNHLY and CDR2 FYNNEI. CDR3 length equals 16 residues. Unmatched junction bases numbered 8, after V lost 6 bases and J lost 2 bases. DNA for the CDR3: TGTGCCAGCAGCAACATGGACAGGGGGCGACAAGAGACCCAGTACTTC. This codes for CASSNMDRGRQETQYF.

The rearrangement joins TRBV7-2 to TRBJ1-2; D is undetermined. The CDR3 runs 16 residues. Trimming pared 1 base from V and 1 base from J, leaving 13 bases between. Germline values: CDR1 SGHTA, CDR2 FQGNSA. CDR3 region: CASSLGPAGNNYGYTF. As DNA, the CDR3 is TGTGCCAGCAGCTTAGGCCCCGCGGGGAATAACTATGGCTACACCTTC.